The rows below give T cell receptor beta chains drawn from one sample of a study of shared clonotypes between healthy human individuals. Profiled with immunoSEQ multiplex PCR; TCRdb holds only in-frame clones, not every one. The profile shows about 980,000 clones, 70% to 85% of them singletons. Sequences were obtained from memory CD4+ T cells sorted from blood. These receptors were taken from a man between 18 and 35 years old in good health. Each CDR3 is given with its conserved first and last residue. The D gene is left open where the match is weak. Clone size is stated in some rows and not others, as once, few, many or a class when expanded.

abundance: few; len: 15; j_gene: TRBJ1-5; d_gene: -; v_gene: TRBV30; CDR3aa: CAWSRGAGANQPQHF; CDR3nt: TGTGCCTGGAGCCGAGGGGCGGGGGCCAATCAGCCCCAGCATTTT
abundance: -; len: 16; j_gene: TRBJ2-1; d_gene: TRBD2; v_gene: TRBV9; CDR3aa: CASSVGLSGGLNEQFF; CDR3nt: TGTGCCAGCAGCGTAGGTCTTAGCGGGGGATTAAATGAGCAGTTCTTC
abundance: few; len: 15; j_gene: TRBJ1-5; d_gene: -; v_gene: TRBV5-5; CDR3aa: CASSRGTSSNQPQHF; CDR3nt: TGTGCCAGCAGCCGAGGGACGAGTAGCAATCAGCCCCAGCATTTT
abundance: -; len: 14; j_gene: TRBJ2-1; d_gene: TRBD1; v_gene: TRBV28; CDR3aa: CASSLSAGGGEQFF; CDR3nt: TGTGCCAGCAGTTTATCGGCAGGGGGTGGAGAGCAGTTCTTC
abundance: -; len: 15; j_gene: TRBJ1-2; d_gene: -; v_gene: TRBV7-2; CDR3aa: CASRERQAVGYGYTF; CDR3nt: TGTGCCAGCAGGGAGAGACAGGCGGTTGGTTATGGCTACACCTTC
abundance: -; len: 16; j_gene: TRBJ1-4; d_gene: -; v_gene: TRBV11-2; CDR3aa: CASSLLGIATNEKLFF; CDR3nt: TGTGCCAGCAGCTTATTGGGAATTGCAACTAATGAAAAACTGTTTTTT
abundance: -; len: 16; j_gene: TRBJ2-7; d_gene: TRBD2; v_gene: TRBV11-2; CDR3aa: CASSLDLASGTYEQYF; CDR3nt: TGTGCCAGCAGCTTAGATTTGGCTAGCGGTACCTACGAGCAGTACTTC
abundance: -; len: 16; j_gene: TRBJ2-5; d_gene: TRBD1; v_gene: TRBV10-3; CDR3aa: CAISSGFSGGQETQYF; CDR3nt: TGTGCCATCTCAAGCGGATTCTCAGGGGGACAAGAGACCCAGTACTTC
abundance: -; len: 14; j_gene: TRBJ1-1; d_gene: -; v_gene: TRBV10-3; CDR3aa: CAISGGFMNTEAFF; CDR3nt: TGTGCCATCAGTGGGGGGTTCATGAACACTGAAGCTTTCTTT
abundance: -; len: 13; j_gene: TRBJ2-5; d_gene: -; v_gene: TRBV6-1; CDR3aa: CASSRQSRETQYF; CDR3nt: TGTGCCAGCAGCCGACAGAGCCGTGAGACCCAGTACTTC
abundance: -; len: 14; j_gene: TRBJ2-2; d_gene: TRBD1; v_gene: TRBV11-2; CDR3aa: CASSQRQGSGELFF; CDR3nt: TGTGCCAGCAGCCAAAGACAGGGGTCCGGGGAGCTGTTTTTT
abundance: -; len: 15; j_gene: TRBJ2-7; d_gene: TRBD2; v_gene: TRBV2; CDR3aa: CASRKSGEGSYEQYF; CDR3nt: TGTGCCAGCAGGAAGAGTGGGGAGGGGTCCTACGAGCAGTACTTC
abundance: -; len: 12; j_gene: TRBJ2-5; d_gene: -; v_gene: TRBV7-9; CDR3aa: CASSLAGETQYF; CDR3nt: TGTGCCAGCAGCTTAGCCGGGGAGACCCAGTACTTC
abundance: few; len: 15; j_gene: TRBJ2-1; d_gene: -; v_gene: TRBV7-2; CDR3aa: CASSLQRSSYNEQFF; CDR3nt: TGTGCCAGCAGCTTACAGCGGTCCTCCTACAATGAGCAGTTCTTC
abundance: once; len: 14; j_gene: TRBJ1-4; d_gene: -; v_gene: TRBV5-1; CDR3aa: CASSLTGTREKLFF; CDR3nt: TGCGCCAGCAGCTTGACAGGGACAAGGGAAAAACTGTTTTTT
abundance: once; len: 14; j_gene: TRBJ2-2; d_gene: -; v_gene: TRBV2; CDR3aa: CASTLKLNTGELFF; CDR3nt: TGTGCCAGTACCCTAAAATTGAACACCGGGGAGCTGTTTTTT
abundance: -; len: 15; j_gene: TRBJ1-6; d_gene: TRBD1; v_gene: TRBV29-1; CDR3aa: CSVTEGASYNSPLHF; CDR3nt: TGCAGCGTCACTGAGGGGGCCTCCTATAATTCACCCCTCCACTTT
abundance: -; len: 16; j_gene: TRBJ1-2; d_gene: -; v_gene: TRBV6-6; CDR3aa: CASSYPIGGANYGYTF; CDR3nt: TGTGCCAGCAGTTACCCGATAGGAGGGGCCAACTATGGCTACACCTTC
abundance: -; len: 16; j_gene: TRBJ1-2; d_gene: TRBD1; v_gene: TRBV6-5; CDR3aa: CASSYSGFGTGGGYTF; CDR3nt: TGTGCCAGCAGTTACTCGGGTTTTGGGACAGGAGGTGGCTACACCTTC
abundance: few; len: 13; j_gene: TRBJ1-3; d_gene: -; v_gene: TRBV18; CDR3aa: CASSPSMGNTIYF; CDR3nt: TGTGCCAGCTCACCTAGCATGGGGAACACCATATATTTT
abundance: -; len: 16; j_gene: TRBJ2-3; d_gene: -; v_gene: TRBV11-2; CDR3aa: CASSEGRFFLTDTQYF; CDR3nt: TGTGCCAGCAGCGAAGGCAGGTTTTTCCTCACAGATACGCAGTATTTT
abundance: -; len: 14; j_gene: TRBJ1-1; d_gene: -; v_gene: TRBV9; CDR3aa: CASNPSGVNTEAFF; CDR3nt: TGTGCCAGCAACCCCTCAGGGGTGAACACTGAAGCTTTCTTT